This T cell receptor beta chain was retrieved from a study of cytomegalovirus exposure and HLA in healthy donors. As concerns this clone: What it binds is unknown.

With 6 bases clipped from V and 1 base from J, the junction kept 6 bases outside the gene matches. Germline CDR1 and CDR2: MNHEY and SMNVEV (reference sequence). The CDR3 sequence is 16 residues long. Study-wide points: Among TCR sequences, most were rare, though some public TCRs appeared in many donors. Follow-up analysis later connected one missense variant in DCLRE1C with trimming of TCR beta V- and J-genes.

This PCR relied on a set of 60 Vbeta primers and 13 Jbeta primers. The assay was immunoSEQ multiplex PCR, and TCRdb's table has in-frame clones only and misses some. This sample has roughly 170,000 clones; 75% to 85% occur once, and the top ten carry 2% to 2.5%. The TCR originated in a woman in her thirties in good health and CMV-seronegative. The V and J genes are TRBV27 and TRBJ2-6; 7 bases agree with TRBD2. Material: PBMCs. CDR3 sequence: CASRPGGLSGANVLTF. CDR3 DNA sequence: TGTGCCAGCAGGCCCGGGGGACTATCTGGGGCCAACGTCCTGACTTTC. Looking up the rest from reference TRBV27 and TRBJ2-6 gives the full variable domain: EAQVTQNPRYLITVTGKKLTVTCSQNMNHEYMSWYRQDPGLGLRQIYYSMNVEVTDKGDVPEGYKVSRKEKRNFPLILESPSPNQTSLYFCASRPGGLSGANVLTFGAGSRLTVL.